The clone carrying this T cell receptor (beta chain) was detected ten times or more. TCRdb processed the 5' RACE reads anew with MiXCR; each CDR3 protein has one entry. The sample includes 250,000 or so distinct CDR3 sequences, 18% of them seen just once. From germline, CDR1 is SQVTM and CDR2 ANQGSEA. The junction had 7 bases not matched to a gene; V was cut back by 6 bases and J by 2 bases. The CDR3 is 14 amino acids. This sample is drawn from a study of CD8 T cells in ankylosing spondylitis. This sequence originates from a male donor with ankylosing spondylitis or in good health (not recorded which). The chain recombines TRBV29-1 with TRBJ2-7; 10 nucleotides match TRBD2. The sample taken for sequencing was blood, either unsorted or a sorted T cell fraction (not recorded which). The CDR3 DNA reads as TGCAGCGTGGGGGGGACTAGCGAAACCTACGAGCAGTACTTC. It specifies CSVGGTSETYEQYF.